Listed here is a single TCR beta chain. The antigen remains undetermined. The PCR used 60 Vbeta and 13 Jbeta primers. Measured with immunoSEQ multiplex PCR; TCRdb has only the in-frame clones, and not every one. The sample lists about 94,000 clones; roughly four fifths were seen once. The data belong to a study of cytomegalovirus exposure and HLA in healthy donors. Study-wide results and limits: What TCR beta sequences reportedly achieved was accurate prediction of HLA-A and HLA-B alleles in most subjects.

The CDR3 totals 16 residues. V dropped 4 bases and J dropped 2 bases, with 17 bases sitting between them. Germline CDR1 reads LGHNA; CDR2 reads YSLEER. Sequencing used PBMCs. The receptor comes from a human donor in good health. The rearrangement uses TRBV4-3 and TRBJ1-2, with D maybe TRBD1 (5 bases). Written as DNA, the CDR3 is TGCGCCAGCAGCCCTTCCGAGGCGACAGCCAACTATGGCTACACCTTC. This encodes CASSPSEATANYGYTF.